This T cell receptor (beta chain) comes out of a study of shared clonotypes between healthy human individuals. Whole-study findings and limits: Only blood underwent sampling, and tissue repertoires likely differ.

The V end was cut by 1 base, the J end by 9 bases, with 7 bases between. The CDR3 contains 12 residues. Germline V gene lookup returns CDR1 SGHAT and CDR2 FQNNGV. How the authors handled the data: Junction-only immunoSEQ data arrived without quality scores, meaning filtering differed. Assay used: immunoSEQ multiplex PCR; TCRdb lists only in-frame clones, some missing. V, J and clone size reflect that table, while D and trimming were determined from the DNA. The sample lists over 700,000 clones, 55% to 80% occurring once. Concerning this clone itself: Its target is not known. Other DNA sequences in the sample encode the same CDR3.

The chain is built from TRBV11-2 and TRBJ2-1; D perhaps matches TRBD1 (5 bases). The sequence derives from a woman in her 30s in good health. The sample comprised memory CD4+ T cells sorted from blood. Subset noted: CD45RA-negative fraction. The CDR3 spells CASSLGRGEQFF. The CDR3 nucleotides are TGTGCCAGCAGCTTAGGTAGGGGTGAGCAGTTCTTC.